The 9 T cell receptor beta chains below were found in one sample sequenced in a study of neoadjuvant anti-PD-1 for oral cavity cancer. Repertoires were generated with immunoSEQ multiplex PCR, while TCRdb's copy carries only in-frame clones and drops some. The profile covers approximately 35,000 clones, with approximately 87% appearing a single time and 3.5% taken by the ten largest. The sample consisted of PBMCs, taken before nivolumab (anti-PD-1) treatment. These TCRs come from a person between 40 and 80 years old with oral cavity squamous cell carcinoma.

About this clone itself: One end of the junction varies from germline; a read error may be responsible. This chain joins TRBV6-5 and TRBJ2-2, with TRBD2 as a possible D gene (6 bases). CDR1 is MNHEY, CDR2 SVGAGI, per germline. The CDR3 is 15 residues long. The CDR3 reads CASNLALEPTGELSF. CDR3 nucleotide sequence: TGTGCCAGCAACCTAGCGTTGGAACCCACCGGGGAGCTGTCTTTT.

This chain links TRBV19 with TRBJ1-5; the D is unclear. The germline CDR1 and CDR2 sequences are LNHDA and SQIVND (reference sequence). The CDR3 has 14 amino acids. V gave up 5 bases and J gave up 1 base, with 9 bases separating them. The CDR3 DNA sequence: TGTGCCAGTAGTCACTCTCAAAGCAATCAGCCCCAGCATTTT. It specifies CASSHSQSNQPQHF.

The chain is built from TRBV29-1 and TRBJ2-5, with D possibly being TRBD1 (6 bases). CDR3 length: 15 amino acids. Germline loops: CDR1 SQVTM, CDR2 ANQGSEA. V dropped 0 bases and J dropped 4 bases, with 15 bases sitting between them. CDR3 DNA sequence: TGCAGCGTTGAAGATCGCGGCAGGGGAGCAGAGACCCAGTACTTC. This gives the protein CSVEDRGRGAETQYF.

The chain combines TRBV19 with TRBJ1-5; D gene unclear. With 5 bases removed from V and 1 base from J, the gap between germline ends came to 3 bases. Per germline, CDR1 LNHDA and CDR2 SQIVND (reference sequence). The CDR3 extends over 12 amino acids. The DNA of the CDR3 is TGTGCCAGTAGTTGGAGCAATCAGCCCCAGCATTTT. Its translation: CASSWSNQPQHF.

This chain links TRBV5-4 with TRBJ1-1; maybe TRBD1 (6 bases). The CDR3 runs 15 residues. Germline loops: CDR1 SGHNT, CDR2 YYREEE (reference sequence). Trimming left V 4 bases short and J 6 bases short, with 19 bases between. The CDR3 nucleotides are TGTGCCAGCAGCCCCCAGCTGGGGGCCCAATCTGAAGCTTTCTTT. Translated: CASSPQLGAQSEAFF.

This clone occurred once. The gene calls are TRBV5-7 and TRBJ2-7, with 7 nucleotides matching TRBD1. TRBV5-7 is marked as an open reading frame, function uncertain. This CDR3 comprises 15 residues. The V and J ends lost 5 bases and 3 bases, in that order; junction bases with no gene match: 11. CDR3 region: CASRQNRDRVYEQYF. The CDR3, as DNA: TGTGCCAGCAGGCAAAACCGGGACAGAGTCTACGAGCAGTACTTC.

This clone came up once. The J gene is TRBJ2-2, the V gene TRBV5-1, with D possibly matching TRBD2 (6 bases). Trimming took off 4 bases at V and 1 base at J, with 14 bases between the two ends. The CDR3 is 16 amino acids. The germline CDR1 and CDR2 sequences are SGHRS and YFSETQ. CDR3 nucleotides: TGCGCCAGCAGCATCACGGGACTGGGGAACACCGGGGAGCTGTTTTTT. This translates into CASSITGLGNTGELFF.

V and J are TRBV10-3 and TRBJ2-7; D is possibly TRBD1 or TRBD2 (6 bases each). CDR3 length: 11 residues. The germline V gene encodes CDR1 ENHRY and CDR2 SYGVKD. The V end lost 3 bases, the J end lost 11 bases, and 11 bases lay between the germline ends. DNA of the CDR3: TGTGCCATCAGTGATCCGGGGGACAAGTACTTC. It yields the protein CAISDPGDKYF.

The chain has TRBV19 and TRBJ2-5, with a possible D match to TRBD1 (7 bases). CDR1 and CDR2 (germline): LNHDA, SQIVND (reference sequence). V lost 6 bases, J lost 5 bases, and 13 bases lay in between. The CDR3 runs 13 residues. The CDR3 DNA follows: TGTGCCAGTAGCGGGGCAGGGGGGGAGACCCAGTACTTC. It encodes CASSGAGGETQYF.